Listed here are 22 T cell receptor beta chains from one sample, sequenced in a study of identifying expanded T cells in peripheral blood. Libraries were prepared by immunoSEQ multiplex PCR; TCRdb keeps only in-frame clonotypes and omits some of them. The sample records about 100,000 clones, roughly 89% being singletons. Input material: blood. These receptors all stem from a person aged 18-69 years in good health.

This clone was counted many times. The V call is TRBV7-9, the J call TRBJ2-7, with D hard to call. V was trimmed by 5 bases and J by 5 bases, leaving 19 bases between them. CDR3 length: 15 amino acids. Germline lookup yields CDR1 SEHNR and CDR2 FQNEAQ (reference sequence). CDR3 in DNA: TGTGCCAGCAGCCCTCTTGGGCGAGGAGTGGACGAGCAGTACTTC. Translated, it gives CASSPLGRGVDEQYF.

This chain joins TRBV16 and TRBJ2-3, with D perhaps matching TRBD2 (6 bases). Germline lookup yields CDR1 KGHSY and CDR2 FQNENV. The ends were cut back, 4 bases at V and 0 bases at J, with 26 bases in the middle. The CDR3 extends over 20 amino acids. CDR3 protein: CASSRFYSGPLEGSTDTQYF. CDR3 DNA: TGTGCCAGCAGCCGCTTCTACTCCGGCCCCCTGGAGGGTAGCACAGATACGCAGTATTTT. The full variable domain, with the rest looked up from reference TRBV16 and TRBJ2-3, is GEEVAQTPKHLVRGEGQKAKLYCAPIKGHSYVFWYQQVLKNEFKFLISFQNENVFDETGMPKERFSAKCLPNSPCSLEIQATKLEDSAVYFCASSRFYSGPLEGSTDTQYFGPGTRLTVL.

This chain joins TRBV2 and TRBJ2-7; D is undetermined. The CDR3 contains 13 residues. From germline, CDR1 is SNHLY and CDR2 FYNNEI. V was shortened by 1 base and J by 6 bases, with 10 bases between the two germline ends. CDR3 DNA: TGTGCCAGCAGTGAAGGTCCGCCATTCGAGCAGTACTTC. Its protein is CASSEGPPFEQYF.

This chain links TRBV5-1 with TRBJ1-1; D is possibly TRBD1 (5 bases). V was pared by 0 bases and J by 0 bases, with 12 bases between. CDR1 is SGHRS and CDR2 is YFSETQ in the germline V gene. The CDR3 sequence is 16 residues long. The CDR3 DNA reads TGCGCCAGCAGCTTGGCAGGGAGGTCCATGAACACTGAAGCTTTCTTT. As protein: CASSLAGRSMNTEAFF.

The chain employs TRBV13 and TRBJ1-2; D remains unclear. CDR1 and CDR2 (germline): PRHDT, FYEKMQ (reference sequence). With 3 bases removed from V and 6 bases from J, the gap between germline ends came to 17 bases. This CDR3 spans 15 amino acids. The CDR3 DNA reads TGTGCCAGCAGCTTTAATTCGGAGGACTTCCATGGCTACACCTTC. Its protein is CASSFNSEDFHGYTF.

The V call is TRBV2, the J call TRBJ1-4, with a weak D call TRBD1 (6 bases). CDR1 and CDR2 from the germline V gene are SNHLY and FYNNEI. The V gene lost 6 bases and the J gene lost 2 bases, with 16 bases spanning the gap. CDR3 length equals 16 residues. For the CDR3, the DNA is TGTGCCAGCAGGCGTACACTGGGGGCGACTAATGAAAAACTGTTTTTT. It is translated as CASRRTLGATNEKLFF. The variable domain in full, with the rest retrieved from reference TRBV2 and TRBJ1-4, is EPEVTQTPSHQVTQMGQEVILRCVPISNHLYFYWYRQILGQKVEFLVSFYNNEISEKSEIFDDQFSVERPDGSNFTLKIRSTKLEDSAMYFCASRRTLGATNEKLFFGSGTQLSVL.

This rearrangement joins TRBV18 to TRBJ2-7; D unresolved. This CDR3 spans 14 amino acids. Germline-derived CDR1 and CDR2 are KGHSH and LQKENI. Trimming removed 0 bases at V and 2 bases at J, with 8 bases between. The CDR3 region is CASSPPGGPYEQYF. For the CDR3, the DNA is TGTGCCAGCTCACCACCGGGCGGTCCCTACGAGCAGTACTTC.

The genes are TRBV10-3 and TRBJ1-4; possibly TRBD1 for D (5 bases). The V end lost 3 bases, the J end lost 7 bases, and 15 bases lay between the germline ends. Germline-derived CDR1 and CDR2 are ENHRY and SYGVKD. This CDR3 contains 15 residues. The CDR3 DNA is TGTGCCATCAGTGACCCCAGGGAAAGAGGTGAAAAACTGTTTTTT. Protein product: CAISDPRERGEKLFF.

This clone showed up just once. The chain uses TRBV7-2 and TRBJ1-5; TRBD1 might be the D (5 bases). V gave up 7 bases and J gave up 8 bases, with 15 bases separating them. Germline V gives CDR1 SGHTA, CDR2 FQGNSA. This CDR3 has 13 amino acids. CDR3 nucleotide sequence: TGTGCCAGCAACCGTGGGCGGGGGGAGCCCCAGCATTTT. Amino acids: CASNRGRGEPQHF.

This clone was picked up one time. The rearrangement links TRBV4-2 to TRBJ1-4; tentative D call: TRBD1 (6 bases). V lost 4 bases and J lost 3, with 18 bases in between. This CDR3 spans 17 amino acids. Germline lookup yields CDR1 LGHNA and CDR2 YNFKEQ. DNA for the CDR3: TGTGCCAGCAGCCTTTCTACGTCACAGGGTCCTAATGAAAAACTGTTTTTT. Amino acid sequence: CASSLSTSQGPNEKLFF.

The V gene is TRBV10-3, the J gene TRBJ1-1, with a possible D match to TRBD1 (6 bases). Germline values: CDR1 ENHRY, CDR2 SYGVKD. The CDR3 has 14 amino acids. Trimming took off 7 bases at V and 4 bases at J, with 16 bases between the two ends. CDR3 residues: CAIMDRDTATEAFF. CDR3 nucleotide sequence: TGTGCCATCATGGACCGGGACACGGCCACTGAAGCTTTCTTT.

This chain links TRBV7-8 with TRBJ2-7; D may be TRBD2 (6 bases). Per the germline V gene, CDR1 is SGHVS and CDR2 is FQNEAQ. Trimming stripped 1 base from V and 3 bases from J, with 13 bases between. This CDR3 is 15 amino acids long. The CDR3 DNA reads TGTGCCAGCAGCTTAGTCGCAGGGAGGAACTACGAGCAGTACTTC. Protein product: CASSLVAGRNYEQYF.

This chain links TRBV30 with TRBJ2-5, with 7 bases matching TRBD2. The CDR3 spans 15 residues. CDR1 and CDR2 (germline): GTSNPN, SVGIG (reference sequence). Trimming cost V 0 bases and J 5 bases; bases outside gene matches: 9. The CDR3 here is CAWSVYAGVGETQYF. The CDR3 DNA reads as TGTGCCTGGAGTGTATACGCGGGGGTGGGTGAGACCCAGTACTTC.

The V call is TRBV30, the J call TRBJ2-2, with D tentatively TRBD2 (6 bases). V dropped 1 base and J dropped 6 bases, with 15 bases sitting between them. CDR1 and CDR2 from the germline V gene are GTSNPN and SVGIG (reference sequence). The CDR3 totals 15 residues. This CDR3 reads CAWSAALAVPGELFF. CDR3 bases: TGTGCCTGGAGTGCTGCATTAGCGGTCCCCGGGGAGCTGTTTTTT.

This chain links TRBV13 with TRBJ2-2; tentatively, D is TRBD2 (7 bases). Trimming removed 4 bases at V and 4 bases at J, with 13 bases between. From germline, CDR1 is PRHDT and CDR2 FYEKMQ (reference sequence). The CDR3 length is 15 residues. DNA for the CDR3: TGTGCCAGCAGCTCCCTAGGGGGGGGCACCGGGGAGCTGTTTTTT. Amino acid sequence: CASSSLGGGTGELFF.

This clone appeared once. The rearrangement links TRBV7-2 to TRBJ2-5; maybe TRBD1 (6 bases). The V end lost 1 base, the J end lost 5 bases, and 14 bases lay between the germline ends. Per the germline V gene, CDR1 is SGHTA and CDR2 is FQGNSA. The length of the CDR3 is 15 residues. CDR3 in amino acids: CASSLEVRGTETQYF. DNA for the CDR3: TGTGCCAGCAGCTTAGAGGTCAGGGGCACGGAGACCCAGTACTTC.

V gene TRBV27 combines with J gene TRBJ1-2, with D hard to call. This CDR3 has 12 residues. V was cut by 0 bases and J by 4 bases, with 3 bases left in between. Germline V gene data show CDR1 as MNHEY and CDR2 as SMNVEV (reference sequence). The CDR3 DNA is TGTGCCAGCAGTTTATCGGGCTATGGCTACACCTTC. Its protein is CASSLSGYGYTF.

As DNA, the CDR3 is TGTGCCAGCAGCTTAGAGTCCCAAGCGGGCGGTCGCAACGGGGAGCTGTTTTTT. Protein sequence: CASSLESQAGGRNGELFF. The V call is TRBV11-1, the J call TRBJ2-2; possible D gene TRBD2, 6 bases. The CDR3 is 18 amino acids. Germline CDR1 reads SGHAT; CDR2 reads FQDESV (reference sequence). Trimming pared 1 base from V and 7 bases from J, leaving 22 bases between.

The chain recombines TRBV29-1 with TRBJ2-1; 7 bases align to TRBD1. Germline assignment: CDR1 SQVTM and CDR2 ANQGSEA. With V trimmed by 6 bases and J by 4 bases, 9 bases remained unmatched. CDR3 length: 14 residues. The CDR3 region is CSVEYTGVYNEQFF. Here the CDR3 DNA reads TGCAGCGTCGAATACACAGGGGTTTACAATGAGCAGTTCTTC.

Details on this clone: One end of the junction fails to match germline, which may point to a read error. The gene calls are TRBV13 and TRBJ2-2; 7 nucleotides line up with TRBD1. The germline V gene encodes CDR1 PRHDT and CDR2 FYEKMQ (reference sequence). The length of the CDR3 is 15 residues. Written as DNA, the CDR3 is TGTGCCAGCAGCCTAGGGGACAGAGGCACCGGGGAGCTGTTTTTT. Translating it yields CASSLGDRGTGELFF.

The chain carries TRBV15 and TRBJ1-3, with a weak D call TRBD1 (5 bases). The CDR3 loop spans 14 amino acids. In germline, CDR1 is LNHNV, CDR2 YYDKDF (reference sequence). V gave up 8 bases and J gave up 0 bases, with 11 bases separating them. The CDR3: CATRPGFSGNTIYF. The DNA of the CDR3 is TGTGCCACCCGACCAGGGTTCTCTGGAAACACCATATATTTT.

The chain recombines TRBV7-9 with TRBJ2-4; TRBD1 matches at 8 bases. J lost 3 bases, V lost 5 bases, and 9 bases had no gene match. This CDR3 is built from 16 residues. Germline loops: CDR1 SEHNR, CDR2 FQNEAQ (reference sequence). Here the CDR3 DNA reads TGTGCCAGCAGCCGAGGGGGACAGGAGAACAAAAACATTCAGTACTTC. Translated: CASSRGGQENKNIQYF.